These T cell receptor beta chains were read from a single sample in a study of blood T cell repertoires in COVID-19. TCRdb's table, derived via immunoSEQ multiplex PCR, lists solely in-frame clones and lacks some. There are some 48,000 clones in the sample; 90% occur only once, and less than 6.5% lies in the top ten. The sequencing input was peripheral blood. The receptors derive from a man aged 65 to 79 with acute or convalescent COVID-19. Each CDR3 is given with its conserved first and last residue. The order of the fields is clone size, J gene, D gene, V gene, CDR3 DNA, CDR3 protein. A D gene is named only where the DNA matches it firmly. Only some rows state a clone size, as once, few, many or a class for expanded clones.

abundance: -
j_gene: TRBJ1-6
d_gene: -
v_gene: TRBV19
CDR3nt: TGTGCCAGTAGAGTTCAGGGGTATTCACCCCTCCACTTT
CDR3aa: CASRVQGYSPLHF

abundance: -
j_gene: TRBJ1-5
d_gene: -
v_gene: TRBV6-2/TRBV6-3
CDR3nt: TGTGCCAGCAGTTACTCGTCCCGGGTCACTAGTCAGCCCCAGCATTTT
CDR3aa: CASSYSSRVTSQPQHF

abundance: -
j_gene: TRBJ2-1
d_gene: -
v_gene: TRBV2
CDR3nt: TGTGCCAGCAGTGTGGGTGGGGACAACAATGAGCAGTTCTTC
CDR3aa: CASSVGGDNNEQFF

abundance: -
j_gene: TRBJ2-3
d_gene: TRBD2
v_gene: TRBV6-6
CDR3nt: TGTGCCAGCAGTCCCCGGGGGGTAGTTATATCAACAGATACGCAGTATTTT
CDR3aa: CASSPRGVVISTDTQYF

abundance: -
j_gene: TRBJ2-1
d_gene: -
v_gene: TRBV14
CDR3nt: TGTGCCAGCAGCCAAACATCTTATGAGCAGTTCTTC
CDR3aa: CASSQTSYEQFF

abundance: -
j_gene: TRBJ2-1
d_gene: -
v_gene: TRBV6-5
CDR3nt: TGTGCCAGCGGGCAGGAGGACAGCTCTTGGAATGAGCAGTTCTTC
CDR3aa: CASGQEDSSWNEQFF

abundance: -
j_gene: TRBJ2-6
d_gene: TRBD1
v_gene: TRBV6-2/TRBV6-3
CDR3nt: TGTGCCAGCAGTTACCCATTAGACAGGGTGGTCTCTGGGGCCAACGTCCTGACTTTC
CDR3aa: CASSYPLDRVVSGANVLTF

abundance: -
j_gene: TRBJ2-7
d_gene: TRBD1
v_gene: TRBV7-8
CDR3nt: TGTGCCAGCAGCTTAGCCGCCGGGACAGGCCCCTACGAGCAGTACTTC
CDR3aa: CASSLAAGTGPYEQYF

abundance: -
j_gene: TRBJ2-2
d_gene: -
v_gene: TRBV30
CDR3nt: TGTGCCTGGGTGGGGAGGATCGCCGGGGAGCTGTTTTTT
CDR3aa: CAWVGRIAGELFF

abundance: -
j_gene: TRBJ1-4
d_gene: -
v_gene: TRBV28
CDR3nt: TGTGCCAGCAGTTTACTTAATGAAAAACTGTTTTTT
CDR3aa: CASSLLNEKLFF

abundance: once
j_gene: TRBJ2-3
d_gene: -
v_gene: TRBV29-1
CDR3nt: TGCAGCGTTGTTACAGAGAGCACAGATACGCAGTATTTT
CDR3aa: CSVVTESTDTQYF

abundance: -
j_gene: TRBJ1-1
d_gene: -
v_gene: TRBV6-1
CDR3nt: TGTGCCAGCTACGGCACTGAAGCTTTCTTT
CDR3aa: CASYGTEAFF

abundance: -
j_gene: TRBJ2-7
d_gene: -
v_gene: TRBV5-4
CDR3nt: TGTGCCAGCAGAAAGACCAGGGGTCAATTAGTCAGCGAGCAGTACTTC
CDR3aa: CASRKTRGQLVSEQYF

abundance: once
j_gene: TRBJ2-3
d_gene: TRBD1
v_gene: TRBV28
CDR3nt: TGTGCCAGCAGTTTAACCGGACAGGGTGGCACAGATACGCAGTATTTT
CDR3aa: CASSLTGQGGTDTQYF

abundance: -
j_gene: TRBJ1-2
d_gene: TRBD1
v_gene: TRBV30
CDR3nt: TGTGCCTGGACCAAAACCGACAGGGACTATGGCTACACCTTC
CDR3aa: CAWTKTDRDYGYTF

abundance: -
j_gene: TRBJ2-5
d_gene: -
v_gene: TRBV29-1
CDR3nt: TGCAGCGTTGAAGATCCCAGGGCAACGGTCCAAGAGACCCAGTACTTC
CDR3aa: CSVEDPRATVQETQYF

abundance: -
j_gene: TRBJ1-2
d_gene: TRBD1
v_gene: TRBV11-2
CDR3nt: TGTGCCAGCAGCCCGGACAGGCTATATAGCTACACCTTC
CDR3aa: CASSPDRLYSYTF

abundance: -
j_gene: TRBJ1-6
d_gene: -
v_gene: TRBV3-1/TRBV3-2
CDR3nt: TGTGCCAGCAGCCAAGGAATGAGCTCCTATAATTCACCCCTCCACTTT
CDR3aa: CASSQGMSSYNSPLHF

abundance: -
j_gene: TRBJ1-1
d_gene: -
v_gene: TRBV7-9
CDR3nt: TGTGCCAGCAGCTTAGGGGGGGATGCTGAAGCTTTCTTT
CDR3aa: CASSLGGDAEAFF

abundance: -
j_gene: TRBJ1-6
d_gene: TRBD1
v_gene: TRBV2
CDR3nt: TGTGCCAGCAGAAGTTTAGGACAGGGGTTTTCACCCCTCCACTTT
CDR3aa: CASRSLGQGFSPLHF

abundance: -
j_gene: TRBJ2-7
d_gene: TRBD1
v_gene: TRBV19
CDR3nt: TGTGCCAGTAGCCGGACAGGGGCCTCCTACGAGCAGTACTTC
CDR3aa: CASSRTGASYEQYF

abundance: -
j_gene: TRBJ2-7
d_gene: TRBD2
v_gene: TRBV7-2
CDR3nt: TGTGCCAGCAGCTTAGCCCAGCTCGGGGGGGAGCAGTACTTC
CDR3aa: CASSLAQLGGEQYF

abundance: -
j_gene: TRBJ2-4
d_gene: TRBD1
v_gene: TRBV10-3
CDR3nt: TGTGCCATCAGTGGGGGTGCTCTAGGGGACAGGGTATACATTCAGTACTTC
CDR3aa: CAISGGALGDRVYIQYF

abundance: -
j_gene: TRBJ1-2
d_gene: -
v_gene: TRBV7-6
CDR3nt: TGTGCCAGCACCCCCGGGGGGGCTGGGGGCTACACCTTC
CDR3aa: CASTPGGAGGYTF

abundance: -
j_gene: TRBJ1-1
d_gene: -
v_gene: TRBV3-1/TRBV3-2
CDR3nt: TGTGCCAGCCGGGACCTGACAGGGAACACTGAAGCTTTCTTT
CDR3aa: CASRDLTGNTEAFF

abundance: -
j_gene: TRBJ2-7
d_gene: -
v_gene: TRBV5-5
CDR3nt: TGTGCCAGCAGCGATGGAGAGGAGGGGGGGTGGATCCCCTACGAGCAGTACTTC
CDR3aa: CASSDGEEGGWIPYEQYF